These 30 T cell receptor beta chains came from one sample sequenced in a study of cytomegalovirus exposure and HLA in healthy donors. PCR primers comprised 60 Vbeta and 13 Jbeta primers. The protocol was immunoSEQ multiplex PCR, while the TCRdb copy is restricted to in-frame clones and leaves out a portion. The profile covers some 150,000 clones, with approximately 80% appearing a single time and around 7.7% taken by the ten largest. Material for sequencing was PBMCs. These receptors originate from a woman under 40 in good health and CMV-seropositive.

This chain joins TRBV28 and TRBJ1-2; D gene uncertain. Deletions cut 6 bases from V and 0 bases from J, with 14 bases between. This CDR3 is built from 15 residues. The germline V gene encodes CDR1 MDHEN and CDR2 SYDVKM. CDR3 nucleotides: TGTGCCAGCAGCACCCCAGTTATATCTAACTATGGCTACACCTTC. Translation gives CASSTPVISNYGYTF.

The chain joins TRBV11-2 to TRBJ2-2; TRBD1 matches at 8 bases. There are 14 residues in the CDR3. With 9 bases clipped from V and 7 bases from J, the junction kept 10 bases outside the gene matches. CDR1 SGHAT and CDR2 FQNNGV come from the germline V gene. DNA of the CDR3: TGTGCCAGTCAGGGGGCGCGAGAGCACGGGGAGCTGTTTTTT. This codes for CASQGAREHGELFF.

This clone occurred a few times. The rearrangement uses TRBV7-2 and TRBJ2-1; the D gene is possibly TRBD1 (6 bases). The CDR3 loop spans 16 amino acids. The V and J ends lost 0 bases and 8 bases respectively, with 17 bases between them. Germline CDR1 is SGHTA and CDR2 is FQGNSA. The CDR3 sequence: CASSLARQGSEDEQFF. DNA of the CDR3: TGTGCCAGCAGCTTAGCGCGTCAGGGGTCTGAGGATGAGCAGTTCTTC.

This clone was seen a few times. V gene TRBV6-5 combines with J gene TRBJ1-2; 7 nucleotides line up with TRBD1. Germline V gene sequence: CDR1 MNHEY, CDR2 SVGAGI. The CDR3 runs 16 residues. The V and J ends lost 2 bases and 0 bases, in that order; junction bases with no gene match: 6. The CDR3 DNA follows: TGTGCCAGCAGTTACGATTTCGGGACAGCTAACTATGGCTACACCTTC. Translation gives CASSYDFGTANYGYTF.

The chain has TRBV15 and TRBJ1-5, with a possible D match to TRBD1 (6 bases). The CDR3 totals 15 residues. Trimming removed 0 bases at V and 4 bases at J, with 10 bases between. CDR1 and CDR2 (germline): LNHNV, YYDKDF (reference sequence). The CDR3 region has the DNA TGTGCCACCAGCAGAGACGCAGGGGCAAATCAGCCCCAGCATTTT. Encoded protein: CATSRDAGANQPQHF.

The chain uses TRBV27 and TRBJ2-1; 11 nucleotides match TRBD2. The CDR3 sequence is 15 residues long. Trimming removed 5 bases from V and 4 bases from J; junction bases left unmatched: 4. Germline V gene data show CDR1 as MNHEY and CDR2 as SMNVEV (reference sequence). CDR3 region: CASSRGLAVYNEQFF. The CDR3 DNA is TGTGCCAGCAGTAGGGGACTAGCGGTATACAATGAGCAGTTCTTC.

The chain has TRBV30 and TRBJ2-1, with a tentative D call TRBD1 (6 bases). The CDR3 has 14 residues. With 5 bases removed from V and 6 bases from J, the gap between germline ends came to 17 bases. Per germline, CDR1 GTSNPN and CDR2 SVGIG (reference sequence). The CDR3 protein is CAWAQGILSNEQFF. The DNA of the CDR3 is TGTGCCTGGGCACAGGGAATTTTGTCCAATGAGCAGTTCTTC.

The CDR3 bases are TGTGCCAGCAGTTTAGGACAGGGGGCGACCTACGAGCAGTACTTC. Amino acid sequence: CASSLGQGATYEQYF. The chain uses TRBV28 and TRBJ2-7, with 11 bases that match TRBD1. With V trimmed by 2 bases and J by 2 bases, 2 bases remained unmatched. The CDR3 runs 15 residues. Germline V gene sequence: CDR1 MDHEN, CDR2 SYDVKM.

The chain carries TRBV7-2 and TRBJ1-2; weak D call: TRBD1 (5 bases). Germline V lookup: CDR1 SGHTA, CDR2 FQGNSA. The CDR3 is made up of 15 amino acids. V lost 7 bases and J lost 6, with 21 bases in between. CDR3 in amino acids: CASTKSIRGLDGYTF. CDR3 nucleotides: TGTGCCAGCACCAAAAGCATTAGGGGTCTGGATGGCTACACCTTC.

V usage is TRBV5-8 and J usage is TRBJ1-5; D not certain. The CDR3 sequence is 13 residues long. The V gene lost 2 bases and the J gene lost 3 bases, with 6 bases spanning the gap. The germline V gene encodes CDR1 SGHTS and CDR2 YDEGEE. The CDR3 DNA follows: TGTGCCAGCAGCTTCGGTTCCAATCAGCCCCAGCATTTT. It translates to CASSFGSNQPQHF.

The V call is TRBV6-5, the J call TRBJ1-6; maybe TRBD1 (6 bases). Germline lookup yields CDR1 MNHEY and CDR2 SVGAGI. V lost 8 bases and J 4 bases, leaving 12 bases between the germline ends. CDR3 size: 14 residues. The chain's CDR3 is CASLDRKYNSPLHF. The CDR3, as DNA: TGTGCCAGCTTAGACAGGAAATATAATTCACCCCTCCACTTT.

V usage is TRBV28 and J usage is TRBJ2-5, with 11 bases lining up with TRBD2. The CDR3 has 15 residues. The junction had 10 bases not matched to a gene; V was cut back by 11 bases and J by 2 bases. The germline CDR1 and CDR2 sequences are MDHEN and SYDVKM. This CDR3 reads CAGATGTSGQETQYF. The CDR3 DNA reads TGTGCCGGCGCAACCGGGACTAGCGGACAAGAGACCCAGTACTTC.

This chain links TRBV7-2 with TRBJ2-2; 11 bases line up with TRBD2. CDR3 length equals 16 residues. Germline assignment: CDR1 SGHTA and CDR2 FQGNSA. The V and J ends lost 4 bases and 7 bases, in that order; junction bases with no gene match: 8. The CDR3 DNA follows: TGTGCCAGCAGCTCCTTAGCGGGGGGGCGGGTCGGGGAGCTGTTTTTT. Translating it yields CASSSLAGGRVGELFF.

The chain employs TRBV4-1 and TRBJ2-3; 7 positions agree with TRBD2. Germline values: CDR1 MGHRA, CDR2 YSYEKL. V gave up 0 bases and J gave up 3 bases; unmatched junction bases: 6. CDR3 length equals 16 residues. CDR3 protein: CASSQDGGGGTDTQYF. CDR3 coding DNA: TGCGCCAGCAGCCAAGATGGGGGGGGAGGGACAGATACGCAGTATTTT.

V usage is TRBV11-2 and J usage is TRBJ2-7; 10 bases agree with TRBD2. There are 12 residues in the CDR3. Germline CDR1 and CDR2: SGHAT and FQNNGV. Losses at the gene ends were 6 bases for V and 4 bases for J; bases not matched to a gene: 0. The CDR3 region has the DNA TGTGCCAGCAGTAGCGGGGGGTACGAGCAGTACTTC. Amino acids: CASSSGGYEQYF.

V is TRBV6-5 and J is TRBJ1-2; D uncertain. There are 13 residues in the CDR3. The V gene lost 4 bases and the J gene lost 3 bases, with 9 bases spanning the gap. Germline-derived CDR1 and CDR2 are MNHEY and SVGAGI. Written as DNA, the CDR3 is TGTGCCAGCAGTTTCCGGAGAGACTATGGCTACACCTTC. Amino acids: CASSFRRDYGYTF.

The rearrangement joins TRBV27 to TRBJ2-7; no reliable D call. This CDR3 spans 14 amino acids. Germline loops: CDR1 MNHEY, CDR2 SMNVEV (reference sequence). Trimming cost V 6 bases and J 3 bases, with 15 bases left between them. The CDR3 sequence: CASSSLILNYEQYF. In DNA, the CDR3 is TGTGCCAGCAGCTCCCTTATTCTTAACTACGAGCAGTACTTC.

CDR3 DNA sequence: TGTGCCAGTAGTGGGTCAGGGCCCTACGAGCAGTACTTC. Amino acid sequence: CASSGSGPYEQYF. The rearrangement links TRBV19 to TRBJ2-7, with a possible D match to TRBD1 (5 bases). Germline loops: CDR1 LNHDA, CDR2 SQIVND (reference sequence). The CDR3 runs to 13 residues. Trimming removed 5 bases at V and 2 bases at J, with 10 bases between.

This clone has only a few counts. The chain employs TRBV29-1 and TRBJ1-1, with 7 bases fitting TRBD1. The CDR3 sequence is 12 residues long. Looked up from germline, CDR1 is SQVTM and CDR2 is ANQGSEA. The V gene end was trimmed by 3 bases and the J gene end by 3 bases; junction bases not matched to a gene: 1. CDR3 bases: TGCAGCGTTGATCAGGGGGACACTGAAGCTTTCTTT. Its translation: CSVDQGDTEAFF.

CDR3: CAIGSGGGQETQYF. The CDR3 bases are TGTGCCATCGGAAGCGGGGGCGGCCAAGAGACCCAGTACTTC. The chain links TRBV10-3 to TRBJ2-5; the match to TRBD2 covers 8 bases. Trimming took 8 bases from V and 1 from J; bases not matched to a gene: 6. This CDR3 is built from 14 residues. CDR1 is ENHRY, CDR2 SYGVKD, per germline.

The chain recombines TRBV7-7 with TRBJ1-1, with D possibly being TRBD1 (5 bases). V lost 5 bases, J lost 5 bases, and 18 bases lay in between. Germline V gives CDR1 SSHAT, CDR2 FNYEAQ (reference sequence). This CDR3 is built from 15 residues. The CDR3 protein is CASSPWRGEGTEAFF. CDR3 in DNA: TGTGCCAGCAGCCCCTGGAGGGGTGAAGGTACTGAAGCTTTCTTT.

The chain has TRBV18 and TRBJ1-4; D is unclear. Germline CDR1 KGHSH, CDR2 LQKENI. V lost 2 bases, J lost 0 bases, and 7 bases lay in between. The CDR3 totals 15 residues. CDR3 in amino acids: CASSPSVATNEKLFF. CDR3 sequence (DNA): TGTGCCAGCTCACCAAGCGTTGCAACTAATGAAAAACTGTTTTTT.

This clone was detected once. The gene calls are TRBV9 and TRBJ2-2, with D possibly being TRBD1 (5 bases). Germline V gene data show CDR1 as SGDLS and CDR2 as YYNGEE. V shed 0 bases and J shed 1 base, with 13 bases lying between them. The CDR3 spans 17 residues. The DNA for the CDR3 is TGTGCCAGCAGCGTAGGCTCGCGACAGCAGAACACCGGGGAGCTGTTTTTT. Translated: CASSVGSRQQNTGELFF.

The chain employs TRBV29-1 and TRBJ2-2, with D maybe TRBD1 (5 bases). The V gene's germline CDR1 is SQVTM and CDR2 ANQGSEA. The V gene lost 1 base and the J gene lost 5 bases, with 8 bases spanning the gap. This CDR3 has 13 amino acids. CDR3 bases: TGCAGCGTTGAAGGCGACAGAACCGGGGAGCTGTTTTTT. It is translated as CSVEGDRTGELFF.

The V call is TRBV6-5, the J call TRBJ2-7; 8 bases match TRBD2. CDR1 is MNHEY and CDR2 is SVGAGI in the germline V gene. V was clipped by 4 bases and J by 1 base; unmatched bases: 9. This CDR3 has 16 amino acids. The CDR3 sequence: CASSSRTSPQSYEQYF. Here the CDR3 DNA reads TGTGCCAGCAGTTCTAGGACTAGCCCCCAGTCCTACGAGCAGTACTTC.

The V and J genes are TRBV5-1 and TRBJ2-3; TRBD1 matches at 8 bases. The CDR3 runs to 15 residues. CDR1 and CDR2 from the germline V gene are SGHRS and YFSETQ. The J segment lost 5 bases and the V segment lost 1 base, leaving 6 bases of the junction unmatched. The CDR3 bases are TGCGCCAGCAGCTTGCAGGGGGCGAGTTTAGATACGCAGTATTTT. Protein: CASSLQGASLDTQYF.

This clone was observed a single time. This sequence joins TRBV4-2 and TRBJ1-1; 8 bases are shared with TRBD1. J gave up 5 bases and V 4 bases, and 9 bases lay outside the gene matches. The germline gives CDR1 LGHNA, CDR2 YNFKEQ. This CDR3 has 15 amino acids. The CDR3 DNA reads TGTGCCAGCAGCCCTCGGACAGGGAAAGTTACTGAAGCTTTCTTT. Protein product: CASSPRTGKVTEAFF.

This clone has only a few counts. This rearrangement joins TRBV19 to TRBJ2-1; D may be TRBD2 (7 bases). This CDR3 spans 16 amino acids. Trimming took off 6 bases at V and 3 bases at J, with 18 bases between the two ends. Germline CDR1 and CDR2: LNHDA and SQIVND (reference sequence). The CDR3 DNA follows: TGTGCCAGTAGGGATGAAGGGGGGGGCTTCTACAATGAGCAGTTCTTC. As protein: CASRDEGGGFYNEQFF.

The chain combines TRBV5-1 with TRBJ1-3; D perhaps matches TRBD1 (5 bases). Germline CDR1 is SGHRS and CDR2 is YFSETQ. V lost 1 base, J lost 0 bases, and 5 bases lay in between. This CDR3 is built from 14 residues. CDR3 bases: TGCGCCAGCAGCTTGACAGGCTCTGGAAACACCATATATTTT. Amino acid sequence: CASSLTGSGNTIYF.

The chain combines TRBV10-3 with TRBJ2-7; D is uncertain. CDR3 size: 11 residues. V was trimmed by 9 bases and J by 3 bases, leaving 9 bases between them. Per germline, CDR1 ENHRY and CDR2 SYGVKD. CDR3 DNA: TGTGCCATTTCTTCCCTCTACGAGCAGTACTTC. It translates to CAISSLYEQYF.